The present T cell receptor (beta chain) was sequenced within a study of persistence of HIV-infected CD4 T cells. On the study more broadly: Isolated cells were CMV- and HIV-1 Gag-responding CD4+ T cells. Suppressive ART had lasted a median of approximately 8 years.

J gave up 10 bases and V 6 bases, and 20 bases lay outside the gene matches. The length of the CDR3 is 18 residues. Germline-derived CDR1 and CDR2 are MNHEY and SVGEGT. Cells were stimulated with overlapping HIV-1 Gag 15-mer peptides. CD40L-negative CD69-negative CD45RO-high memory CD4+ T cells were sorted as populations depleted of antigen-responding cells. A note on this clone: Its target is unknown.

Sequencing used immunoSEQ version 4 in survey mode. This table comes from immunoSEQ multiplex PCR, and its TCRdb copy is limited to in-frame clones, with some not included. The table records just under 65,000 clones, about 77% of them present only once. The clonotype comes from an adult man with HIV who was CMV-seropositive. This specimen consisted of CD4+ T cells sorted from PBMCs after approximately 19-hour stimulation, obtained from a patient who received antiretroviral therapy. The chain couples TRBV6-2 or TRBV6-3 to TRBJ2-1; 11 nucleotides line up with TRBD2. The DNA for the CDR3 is TGTGCCAGCAGACCTAGCGGGGGGTCCTCCTCCCATTTAGGGGAGCAGTTCTTC. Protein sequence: CASRPSGGSSSHLGEQFF.